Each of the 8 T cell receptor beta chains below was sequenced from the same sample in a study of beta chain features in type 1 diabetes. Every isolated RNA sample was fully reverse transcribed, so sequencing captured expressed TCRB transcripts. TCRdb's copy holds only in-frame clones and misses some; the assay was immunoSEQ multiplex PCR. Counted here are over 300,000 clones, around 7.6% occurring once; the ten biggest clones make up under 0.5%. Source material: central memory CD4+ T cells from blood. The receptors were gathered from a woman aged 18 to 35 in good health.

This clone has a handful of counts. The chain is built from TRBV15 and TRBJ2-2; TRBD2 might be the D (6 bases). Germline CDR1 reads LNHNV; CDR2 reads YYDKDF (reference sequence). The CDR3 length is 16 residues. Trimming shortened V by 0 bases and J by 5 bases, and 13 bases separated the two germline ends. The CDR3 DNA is TGTGCCACCAGCAGAGATCCGGGGGAGAGGACCGGGGAGCTGTTTTTT. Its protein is CATSRDPGERTGELFF.

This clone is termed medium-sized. The CDR3 protein is CASSSGQSSGNTIYF. The CDR3 DNA is TGTGCCAGCAGCTCGGGACAGAGCTCTGGAAACACCATATATTTT. The V and J genes are TRBV7-3 and TRBJ1-3; 7 nucleotides align to TRBD1. The CDR3 consists of 15 residues. V lost 4 bases, J lost 0 bases, and 3 bases stayed unmatched. From germline, CDR1 is SGHTA and CDR2 FQGTGA.

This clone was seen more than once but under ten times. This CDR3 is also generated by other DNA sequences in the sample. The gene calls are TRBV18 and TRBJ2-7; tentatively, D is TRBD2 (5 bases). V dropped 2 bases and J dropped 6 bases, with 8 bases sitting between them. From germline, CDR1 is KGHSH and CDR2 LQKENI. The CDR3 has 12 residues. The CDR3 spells CASSPSEGEQYF. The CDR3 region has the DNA TGTGCCAGCTCACCATCAGAGGGCGAGCAGTACTTC.

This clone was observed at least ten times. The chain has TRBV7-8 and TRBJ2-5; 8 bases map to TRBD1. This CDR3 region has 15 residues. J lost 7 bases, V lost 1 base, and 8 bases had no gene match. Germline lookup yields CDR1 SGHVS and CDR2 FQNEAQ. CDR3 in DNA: TGTGCCAGCAGCTTAGGTGGACAGGGTCAGGGGACCCAGTACTTC. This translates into CASSLGGQGQGTQYF.

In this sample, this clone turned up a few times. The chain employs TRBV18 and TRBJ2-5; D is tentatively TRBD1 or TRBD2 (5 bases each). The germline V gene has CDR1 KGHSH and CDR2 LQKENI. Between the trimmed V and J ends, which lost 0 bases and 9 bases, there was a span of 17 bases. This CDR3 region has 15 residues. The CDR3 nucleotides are TGTGCCAGCTCACCACCGGGGGAGTGGGACGGGGCCCAGTACTTC. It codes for CASSPPGEWDGAQYF.

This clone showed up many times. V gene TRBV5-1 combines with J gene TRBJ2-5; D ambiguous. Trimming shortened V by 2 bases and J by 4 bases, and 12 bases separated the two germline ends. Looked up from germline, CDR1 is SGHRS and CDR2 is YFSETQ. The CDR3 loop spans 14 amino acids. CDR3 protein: CASSFTTGRETQYF. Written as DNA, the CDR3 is TGCGCCAGCAGCTTTACGACTGGGCGAGAGACCCAGTACTTC.

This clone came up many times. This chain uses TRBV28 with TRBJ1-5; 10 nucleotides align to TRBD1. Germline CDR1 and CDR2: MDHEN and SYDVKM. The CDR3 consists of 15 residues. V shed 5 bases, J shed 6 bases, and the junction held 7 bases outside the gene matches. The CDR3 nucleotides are TGTGCCAGCAGTCCCTCGACAGGGGGCAGTCAGCCCCAGCATTTT. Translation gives CASSPSTGGSQPQHF.

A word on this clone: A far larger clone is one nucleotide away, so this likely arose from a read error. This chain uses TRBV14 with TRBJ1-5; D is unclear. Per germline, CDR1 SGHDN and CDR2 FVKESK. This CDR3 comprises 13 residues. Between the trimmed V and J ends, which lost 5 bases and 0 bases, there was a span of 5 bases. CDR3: CASSGDSNQPQHF. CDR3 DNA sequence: TGTGCCAGCAGCGGGGATAGCAATCAGCCCCAGCATTTT.